This T cell receptor (beta chain) was profiled in a study of vaccination and CD4 T cells after COVID-19. In the study overall: Nasal swab PCR detected SARS-CoV-2 in convalescent patients, who comprised 9 or 10 mild cases and one severe case. Cells were stimulated with overlapping spike peptide pools from SARS-CoV-2, HCoV-NL63, HCoV-OC43 and HCoV-229E. Findings of the study overall: Within the convalescent patients, a median roughly 87% of the SARS-CoV-2-reactive clones were ones that appeared only post-vaccination.

Stated treatment: roughly nine-day PBMC culture with coronavirus spike peptide pools or control peptides (ViraFEST assay). An Oncomine TCR Beta short-read assay was used to sequence the DNA from cultured CD4+ T cells. TCRdb reprocessed the PCR reads via MiXCR and lists one record per CDR3 protein. The table lists thousands of distinct CDR3 sequences, around 70% of them singletons. A word on this clonotype: Antigen specificity is unknown.

Germline CDR1 and CDR2: SNHLY and FYNNEI. V was pared by 5 bases and J by 0 bases, with 10 bases between. The CDR3 sequence is 14 residues long. This chain uses TRBV2 with TRBJ2-5; unclear D gene. The clonotype was recovered from a human donor who had recovered from COVID-19. The sample consisted of CD4+ T cells from blood, cultured in vitro. The DNA of the CDR3 is TGTGCCAGCAGTCTAGACTCGTACCAAGAGACCCAGTACTTC. Its protein product is CASSLDSYQETQYF.